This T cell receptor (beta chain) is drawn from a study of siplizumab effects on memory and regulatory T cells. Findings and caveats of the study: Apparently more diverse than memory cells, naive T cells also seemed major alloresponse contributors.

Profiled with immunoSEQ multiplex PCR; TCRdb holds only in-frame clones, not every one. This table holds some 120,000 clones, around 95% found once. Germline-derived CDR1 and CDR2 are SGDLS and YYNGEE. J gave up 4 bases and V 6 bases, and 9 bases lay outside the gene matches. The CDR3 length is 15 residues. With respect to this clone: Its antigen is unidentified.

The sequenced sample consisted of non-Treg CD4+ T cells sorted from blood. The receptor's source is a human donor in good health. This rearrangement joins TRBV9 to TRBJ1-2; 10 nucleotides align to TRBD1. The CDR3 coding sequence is TGTGCCAGCAACGACCGGGACAGGGGATCCTATGGCTACACCTTC. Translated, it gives CASNDRDRGSYGYTF.